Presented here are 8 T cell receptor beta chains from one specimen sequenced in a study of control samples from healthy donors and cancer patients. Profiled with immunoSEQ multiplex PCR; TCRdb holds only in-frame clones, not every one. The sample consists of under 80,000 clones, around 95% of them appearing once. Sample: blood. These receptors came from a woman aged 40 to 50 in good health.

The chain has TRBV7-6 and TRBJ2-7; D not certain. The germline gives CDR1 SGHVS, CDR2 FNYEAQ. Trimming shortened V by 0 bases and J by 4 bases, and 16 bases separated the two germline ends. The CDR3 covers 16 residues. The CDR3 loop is CASSLAPRSKAYEQYF. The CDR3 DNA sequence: TGTGCCAGCAGCTTAGCCCCCCGGTCCAAGGCTTACGAGCAGTACTTC.

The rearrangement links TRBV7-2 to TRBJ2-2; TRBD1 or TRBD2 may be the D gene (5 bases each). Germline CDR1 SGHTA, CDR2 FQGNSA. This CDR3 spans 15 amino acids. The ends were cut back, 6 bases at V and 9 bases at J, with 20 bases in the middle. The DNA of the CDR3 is TGTGCCAGCAGGTTCTCCCGGGACCCCGGGAGGGAGCTGTTTTTT. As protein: CASRFSRDPGRELFF.

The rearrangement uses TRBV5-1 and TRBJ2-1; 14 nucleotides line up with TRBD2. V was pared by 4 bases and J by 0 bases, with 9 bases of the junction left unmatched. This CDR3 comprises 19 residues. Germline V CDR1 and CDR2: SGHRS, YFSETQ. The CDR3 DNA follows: TGCGCCAGCAGCCTTCGGACTAGCGGGAGGCTGAGCTCCTACAATGAGCAGTTCTTC. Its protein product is CASSLRTSGRLSSYNEQFF.

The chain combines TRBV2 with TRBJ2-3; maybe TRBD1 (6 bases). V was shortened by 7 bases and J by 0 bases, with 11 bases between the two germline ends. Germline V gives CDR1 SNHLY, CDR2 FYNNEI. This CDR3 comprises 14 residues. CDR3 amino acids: CASKAGVSTDTQYF. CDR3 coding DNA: TGTGCCAGCAAGGCAGGGGTCAGCACAGATACGCAGTATTTT. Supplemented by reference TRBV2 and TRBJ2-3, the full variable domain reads EPEVTQTPSHQVTQMGQEVILRCVPISNHLYFYWYRQILGQKVEFLVSFYNNEISEKSEIFDDQFSVERPDGSNFTLKIRSTKLEDSAMYFCASKAGVSTDTQYFGPGTRLTVL.

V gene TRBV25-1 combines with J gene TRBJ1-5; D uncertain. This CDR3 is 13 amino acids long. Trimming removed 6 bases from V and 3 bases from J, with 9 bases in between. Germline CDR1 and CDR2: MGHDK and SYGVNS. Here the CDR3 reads CASSLGNNQPQHF. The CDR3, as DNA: TGTGCCAGCAGCCTGGGGAACAATCAGCCCCAGCATTTT.

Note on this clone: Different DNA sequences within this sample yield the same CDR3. The CDR3 DNA reads as TGTGCCAGCAGTTTATCCACGTATGGCTACACCTTC. It specifies CASSLSTYGYTF. This chain links TRBV12-3 or TRBV12-4 with TRBJ1-2; D is uncertain. The V end was cut by 2 bases, the J end by 5 bases, with 6 bases between. The CDR3 is made up of 12 amino acids.

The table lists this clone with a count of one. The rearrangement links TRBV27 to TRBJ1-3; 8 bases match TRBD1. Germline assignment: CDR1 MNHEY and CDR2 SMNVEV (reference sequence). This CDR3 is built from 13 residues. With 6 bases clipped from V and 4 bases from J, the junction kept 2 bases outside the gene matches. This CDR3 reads CASRGTGGNTIYF. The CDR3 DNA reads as TGTGCCAGCAGAGGGACAGGAGGAAACACCATATATTTT.

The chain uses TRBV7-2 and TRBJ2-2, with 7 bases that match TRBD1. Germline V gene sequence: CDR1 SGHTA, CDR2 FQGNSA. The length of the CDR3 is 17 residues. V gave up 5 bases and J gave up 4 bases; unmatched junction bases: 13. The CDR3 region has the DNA TGTGCCAGCAGCCCGACCCGAGAGGGGGCCCTCACCGGGGAGCTGTTTTTT. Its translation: CASSPTREGALTGELFF.